This TCR beta chain was recovered during a study of cytomegalovirus exposure and HLA in healthy donors. Primers: 60 Vbeta forward and 13 Jbeta reverse. The assay was immunoSEQ multiplex PCR, and TCRdb's table has in-frame clones only and misses some. The sample holds around 140,000 clones; around 80% are singletons and the top ten take 1.8%. This clone was observed a handful of times. Its antigen is as yet unknown. Findings of the study overall: Among TCR beta chains of equal frequency, HLA-associated ones were more clonally expanded in a later analysis.

This CDR3 comprises 16 residues. Germline V gene data show CDR1 as LNHDA and CDR2 as SQIVND (reference sequence). V lost 3 bases and J lost 3, with 15 bases in between. This chain links TRBV19 with TRBJ1-5; no clear D gene. This clonotype originated in a female donor in good health and CMV-seropositive. What was sequenced was PBMCs. CDR3 nucleotides: TGTGCCAGTAGTATTCCCTCCCAGGCTTTCAATCAGCCCCAGCATTTT. It translates to CASSIPSQAFNQPQHF.